Sequencing of this TCR beta chain was carried out in a study of blood T cell repertoires in COVID-19. Study summary: In each case, the material was cDNA or gDNA derived from T cells, B-cell-depleted T cells, or PBMCs.

Original analysis: Quantification of nucleated cells was approximated via reference gene primer amplification. TCRdb keeps only in-frame clones here, not all; method: immunoSEQ multiplex PCR. V, J and clone size derive from that table, while D and trimming were established from the DNA sequence. The sample holds approximately 300,000 clones, about nine tenths seen once. Germline CDR1 and CDR2: LNHDA and SQIVND (reference sequence). This CDR3 has 13 residues. Trimming took 4 bases from V and 3 from J, leaving 9 bases between them. Of note for this clone: Within the sample, other DNA sequences also encode this same CDR3.

Participant-given clinical history determined each cohort assignment. Among Cohort 3 donors, those recovered had two negative PCRs, clearance, or symptom resolution. Sequenced sample: PBMCs or T cells enriched from blood (not recorded which). This chain uses TRBV19 with TRBJ1-2; the D gene is possibly TRBD1 (6 bases). The TCR was taken from a woman between 18 and 29 years old who had recovered from COVID-19. CDR3 DNA: TGTGCCAGTAGTACAGACAGGTACTATGGCTACACCTTC. This translates into CASSTDRYYGYTF.